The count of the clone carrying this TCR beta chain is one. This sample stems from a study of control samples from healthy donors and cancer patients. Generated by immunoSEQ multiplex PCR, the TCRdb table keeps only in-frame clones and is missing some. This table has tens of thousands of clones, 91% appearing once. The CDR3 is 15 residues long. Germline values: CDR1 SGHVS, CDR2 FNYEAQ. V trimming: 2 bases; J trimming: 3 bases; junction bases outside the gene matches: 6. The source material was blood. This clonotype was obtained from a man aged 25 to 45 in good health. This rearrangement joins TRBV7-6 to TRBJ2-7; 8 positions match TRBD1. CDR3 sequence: CASSLTGGKVYEQYF. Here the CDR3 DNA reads TGTGCCAGCAGCTTAACAGGGGGGAAGGTCTACGAGCAGTACTTC. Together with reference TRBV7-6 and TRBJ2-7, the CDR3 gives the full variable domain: GAGVSQSPRYKVTKRGQDVALRCDPISGHVSLYWYRQALGQGPEFLTYFNYEAQQDKSGLPNDRFSAERPEGSISTLTIQRTEQRDSAMYRCASSLTGGKVYEQYFGPGTRLTVT.